Reported below is one T cell receptor beta chain. TCRdb used MiXCR to reprocess the 5' RACE reads, holding one entry per CDR3 protein. The sample has about 390,000 distinct CDR3 sequences; roughly 15% are singletons. V was clipped by 2 bases and J by 6 bases, with 14 bases between them. The CDR3 sequence is 14 residues long. Germline CDR1 KGHSH, CDR2 LQKENI. This entry belongs to a study of T-cell memory formation after mild COVID-19. The V and J genes are TRBV18 and TRBJ2-7, with TRBD1 as a possible D gene (6 bases). This receptor was obtained from a man aged 18-30 years who had mild COVID-19 (a few samples of this study predate the infection). Cell type and time point are not known. The sample consisted of PBMCs or a T cell subset sorted from them (not recorded which). For the CDR3, the DNA is TGTGCCAGCTCACCAGGGGACACCCGGGGCGAGCAGTACTTC. The encoded protein is CASSPGDTRGEQYF.